This T cell receptor beta chain was captured by sequencing in a study of identical twins. MiXCR was run by TCRdb on the 5' RACE reads, yielding one entry per CDR3 protein. The sample consists of about 920,000 distinct CDR3 sequences, about 12% of them appearing once. Germline values: CDR1 MNHEY, CDR2 SMNVEV (reference sequence). The CDR3 spans 15 residues. V shed 9 bases and J 7 bases; nucleotides not matched to a gene: 15. These data also formed part of another study, on yellow fever vaccine responses in identical twins. That source notes: Twins' T cell vaccine responses reportedly looked partly convergent, partly personalized.

The source material was PBMCs. V is TRBV27 and J is TRBJ1-2; 9 bases map to TRBD1. The TCR originated in a woman under 30 in good health. In nucleotides, the CDR3 is TGTGCCAGTAGCCCCCCGGACAGGGGCCCGGGTGGCTACACCTTC. It yields the protein CASSPPDRGPGGYTF.